These 26 T cell receptor beta chains came from one sample sequenced in a study of blood T cell repertoires in COVID-19 (dated by TCRdb to 2020 to 2022). Library preparation was by the immunoSEQ multiplex PCR assay. Here the immuneACCESS table is served through TCRdb, limited to in-frame sequences with V and J called. Missing clones are a known gap in these copies; in checked studies unresolved V genes cover under half, and the rest lacks a known reason. The sample data list 200,000 or so clones, and about 86% of these were observed just once. The ten largest account for about 1.3% of the sample. Material: PBMCs or T cells enriched from blood (not recorded which). These TCRs come from a woman aged 40 to 50 with acute COVID-19.

The chain couples TRBV28 to TRBJ2-7, with 7 positions matching TRBD1. CDR3 length equals 13 residues. Germline trimming cut 6 bases from V and 3 bases from J; bases unmatched to any gene: 5. Per the germline V gene, CDR1 is MDHEN and CDR2 is SYDVKM. CDR3 protein: CASSPTGFYEQYF. The CDR3 DNA follows: TGTGCCAGCAGCCCGACAGGGTTCTACGAGCAGTACTTC.

The chain recombines TRBV11-2 with TRBJ2-7, with D maybe TRBD2 (5 bases). Germline V gene lookup returns CDR1 SGHAT and CDR2 FQNNGV. The CDR3 has 15 amino acids. V was pared by 0 bases and J by 2 bases, with 11 bases between. CDR3 protein: CASSLEASITYEQYF. The DNA of the CDR3 is TGTGCCAGCAGCTTAGAAGCTAGCATTACCTACGAGCAGTACTTC.

The sample holds a few counts of this clone. The genes are TRBV19 and TRBJ2-3, with TRBD2 as a possible D gene (5 bases). The CDR3 has 14 residues. Germline V gene sequence: CDR1 LNHDA, CDR2 SQIVND (reference sequence). V shed 6 bases and J shed 0 bases, with 10 bases lying between them. The CDR3 nucleotides read TGTGCCAGTAGGGAGGACTCTAGCACAGATACGCAGTATTTT. Protein sequence: CASREDSSTDTQYF.

V and J are TRBV10-3 and TRBJ2-7, with 7 bases lining up with TRBD1. V dropped 3 bases and J dropped 2; count of bases not matched to a gene: 7. Germline V gene lookup returns CDR1 ENHRY and CDR2 SYGVKD. The CDR3 runs to 15 residues. CDR3: CAISEDDRATYEQYF. The CDR3 DNA reads as TGTGCCATCAGTGAAGACGACAGGGCGACCTACGAGCAGTACTTC.

V usage is TRBV19 and J usage is TRBJ1-2, with TRBD1 matching over 8 bases. Germline loops: CDR1 LNHDA, CDR2 SQIVND (reference sequence). This CDR3 comprises 12 residues. Trimming cost V 4 bases and J 8 bases; bases outside gene matches: 3. CDR3 loop: CASSTQGVGYTF. CDR3 DNA sequence: TGTGCCAGTAGTACACAGGGGGTCGGCTACACCTTC.

As concerns this clone: One end of the junction varies from germline; a read error may be responsible. CDR3 DNA sequence: TGTGCGGGACAGCAGAACACTGAAGCTTTCTTT. Translating it yields CAGQQNTEAFF. This sequence joins TRBV20-1 and TRBJ1-1, with TRBD1 matching over 7 bases. The CDR3 spans 11 residues. Germline CDR1 is DFQATT and CDR2 is SNEGSKA (reference sequence).

The V call is TRBV10-2, the J call TRBJ2-3, with 7 bases identical to TRBD1. Looked up from germline, CDR1 is WSHSY and CDR2 is SAAADI. V shed 7 bases, J shed 2 bases, and the junction held 6 bases outside the gene matches. This CDR3 contains 14 residues. The CDR3 bases are TGCGCCAGCACCTTGGACAGGCTCACAGATACGCAGTATTTT. Amino acids: CASTLDRLTDTQYF.

The rearrangement links TRBV13 to TRBJ1-2; no firm D call. The ends were cut back, 5 bases at V and 8 bases at J, with 24 bases in the middle. Germline lookup yields CDR1 PRHDT and CDR2 FYEKMQ (reference sequence). This CDR3 comprises 16 residues. The CDR3 reads CASSQSGPYISTGYTF. The DNA of the CDR3 is TGTGCCAGCAGCCAAAGCGGGCCGTACATATCAACGGGCTACACCTTC.

CDR3 sequence: CATRPGTGHSGNTIYF. The CDR3 nucleotides read TGTGCCACCAGACCCGGGACAGGACATTCTGGAAACACCATATATTTT. This rearrangement joins TRBV15 to TRBJ1-3; 8 nucleotides match TRBD1. Germline V gene lookup returns CDR1 LNHNV and CDR2 YYDKDF (reference sequence). This CDR3 has 16 residues. V dropped 6 bases and J dropped 1; count of bases not matched to a gene: 8.

V and J are TRBV9 and TRBJ2-3, with TRBD1 identical over 9 bases. Germline trimming cut 2 bases from V and 0 bases from J; bases unmatched to any gene: 4. Germline CDR1 is SGDLS and CDR2 is YYNGEE. The CDR3 length is 16 residues. CDR3: CASSVGTGISTDTQYF. The CDR3 coding sequence is TGTGCCAGCAGCGTCGGGACAGGGATTAGCACAGATACGCAGTATTTT.

The J gene is TRBJ2-7, the V gene TRBV19, with 8 bases lining up with TRBD1. Losses at the gene ends were 7 bases for V and 6 bases for J; bases not matched to a gene: 11. The CDR3 runs 14 residues. The germline V gene has CDR1 LNHDA and CDR2 SQIVND (reference sequence). The CDR3 bases are TGTGCCAGTACCTCGAACAGGGGGAATGGCGAGCAGTACTTC. It codes for CASTSNRGNGEQYF.

The chain employs TRBV27 and TRBJ1-2; TRBD1 agrees at 9 bases. The germline V gene encodes CDR1 MNHEY and CDR2 SMNVEV (reference sequence). CDR3 size: 12 residues. The V segment lost 5 bases and the J segment 8 bases; nucleotides outside the gene matches: 3. CDR3 nucleotide sequence: TGTGCCAGCAGTCGGACAGGGGACGGCTACACCTTC. Translating it yields CASSRTGDGYTF.

This clone was detected a few times. The V and J genes are TRBV7-2 and TRBJ2-7, with a possible D match to TRBD2 (5 bases). CDR3 length: 14 amino acids. CDR1 is SGHTA, CDR2 FQGNSA, per germline. With 5 bases removed from V and 3 bases from J, the gap between germline ends came to 14 bases. The CDR3 DNA reads as TGTGCCAGCAGCACGAGGACGGGGAGCTACGAGCAGTACTTC. Residues: CASSTRTGSYEQYF.

The rearrangement joins TRBV9 to TRBJ1-3; TRBD1 might be the D (5 bases). V was cut by 3 bases and J by 0 bases, with 10 bases left in between. Germline V CDR1 and CDR2: SGDLS, YYNGEE. The CDR3 extends over 15 amino acids. The CDR3 DNA is TGTGCCAGCAGCGAAGGACATAACTCTGGAAACACCATATATTTT. It is translated as CASSEGHNSGNTIYF.

The chain uses TRBV27 and TRBJ2-1; TRBD1 might be the D (6 bases). V lost 6 bases and J 7 bases, leaving 19 bases between the germline ends. The CDR3 spans 15 residues. Germline values: CDR1 MNHEY, CDR2 SMNVEV (reference sequence). DNA of the CDR3: TGTGCCAGCAGCCGCGAACAGGGTGGGATGAATGAGCAGTTCTTC. It yields the protein CASSREQGGMNEQFF.

The rearrangement links TRBV5-1 to TRBJ1-6; unclear D gene. Trimming pared 4 bases from V and 5 bases from J, leaving 22 bases between. Per germline, CDR1 SGHRS and CDR2 YFSETQ. The CDR3 extends over 18 amino acids. DNA of the CDR3: TGCGCCAGCAGCCGTGCTCTTCCTCAAGCGACGGATAATTCACCCCTCCACTTT. It yields the protein CASSRALPQATDNSPLHF. Full variable domain (remainder filled in from reference TRBV5-1 and TRBJ1-6): KAGVTQTPRYLIKTRGQQVTLSCSPISGHRSVSWYQQTPGQGLQFLFEYFSETQRNKGNFPGRFSGRQFSNSRSEMNVSTLELGDSALYLCASSRALPQATDNSPLHFGNGTRLTVT.

The CDR3 loop is CASSATANTEAFF. The DNA of the CDR3 is TGTGCCAGCAGTGCGACAGCGAACACTGAAGCTTTCTTT. The V gene is TRBV2, the J gene TRBJ1-1, with a tentative D call TRBD1 (5 bases). The V end lost 4 bases, the J end lost 1 base, and 7 bases lay between the germline ends. This CDR3 contains 13 residues. Germline V gene lookup returns CDR1 SNHLY and CDR2 FYNNEI. Full variable domain (outside the CDR3, taken from reference TRBV2 and TRBJ1-1): EPEVTQTPSHQVTQMGQEVILRCVPISNHLYFYWYRQILGQKVEFLVSFYNNEISEKSEIFDDQFSVERPDGSNFTLKIRSTKLEDSAMYFCASSATANTEAFFGQGTRLTVV.

The rearrangement links TRBV11-2 to TRBJ2-5; D gene ambiguous. Trimming cost V 1 base and J 5 bases, with 2 bases left between them. The germline V gene has CDR1 SGHAT and CDR2 FQNNGV. The CDR3 runs to 11 residues. The chain's CDR3 is CASSLAETQYF. The CDR3 DNA sequence: TGTGCCAGCAGCTTAGCGGAGACCCAGTACTTC.

The rearrangement joins TRBV29-1 to TRBJ1-1, with D possibly being TRBD1 (6 bases). The germline gives CDR1 SQVTM, CDR2 ANQGSEA. V dropped 8 bases and J dropped 0 bases, with 13 bases sitting between them. CDR3 length: 13 amino acids. The CDR3 DNA follows: TGCAGCTTCTCCGGACAGTTGAACACTGAAGCTTTCTTT. Its protein product is CSFSGQLNTEAFF.

The V and J genes are TRBV19 and TRBJ2-3; the match to TRBD2 covers 7 bases. The V gene end was trimmed by 5 bases and the J gene end by 4 bases; junction bases not matched to a gene: 6. Germline V CDR1 and CDR2: LNHDA, SQIVND (reference sequence). The CDR3 consists of 14 residues. The DNA of the CDR3 is TGTGCCAGTAGTTTGACGGGAGGTCCAGATACGCAGTATTTT. It yields the protein CASSLTGGPDTQYF.

The chain joins TRBV3-1 (or the pseudogene TRBV3-2) to TRBJ2-3; TRBD2 matches at 10 bases. The ends lost 7 bases at V and 2 bases at J; junction bases unmatched: 3. CDR3 length: 14 amino acids. Germline CDR1 LGHDT, CDR2 YNNKEL (reference sequence). The CDR3 DNA is TGTGCCAGCAAAAGCGGGGGGGTCACAGATACGCAGTATTTT. This translates into CASKSGGVTDTQYF.

The chain carries TRBV11-2 and TRBJ1-4, with D possibly TRBD1 on 5 matching bases. CDR3 length equals 16 residues. Germline V CDR1 and CDR2: SGHAT, FQNNGV. Trimming cost V 3 bases and J 5 bases, with 16 bases left between them. The CDR3 reads CASSFGHQGTNEKLFF. In DNA form, the CDR3 reads TGTGCCAGCAGCTTTGGGCATCAGGGTACGAATGAAAAACTGTTTTTT.

The chain combines TRBV15 with TRBJ2-1; TRBD2 might be the D (5 bases). Trimming pared 0 bases from V and 6 bases from J, leaving 12 bases between. The CDR3 has 15 amino acids. CDR1 LNHNV and CDR2 YYDKDF come from the germline V gene (reference sequence). The DNA for the CDR3 is TGTGCCACCAGCAGAGATCCGGCTAGCCGCAATGAGCAGTTCTTC. It translates to CATSRDPASRNEQFF.

This clone came up a few times. This chain uses TRBV7-9 with TRBJ2-1; D ambiguous. This CDR3 is 12 amino acids long. Germline CDR1 reads SEHNR; CDR2 reads FQNEAQ (reference sequence). Trimming took 5 bases from V and 8 from J, leaving 10 bases between them. CDR3 sequence (DNA): TGTGCCAGCAGCCTACGTCAGGATGAGCAGTTCTTC. Its protein is CASSLRQDEQFF. The entire variable domain, with the rest obtained from reference TRBV7-9 and TRBJ2-1, is as follows: DTGVSQNPRHKITKRGQNVTFRCDPISEHNRLYWYRQTLGQGPEFLTYFQNEAQLEKSRLLSDRFSAERPKGSFSTLEIQRTEQGDSAMYLCASSLRQDEQFFGPGTRLTVL.

The chain combines TRBV29-1 with TRBJ1-2; 7 nucleotides line up with TRBD1. Germline lookup yields CDR1 SQVTM and CDR2 ANQGSEA. J lost 7 bases, V lost 6 bases, and 11 bases had no gene match. This CDR3 region has 13 residues. The DNA for the CDR3 is TGCAGCGTAGAACAGGGGAAGAGTAGTGGCTACACCTTC. This gives the protein CSVEQGKSSGYTF.

V gene TRBV4-1 combines with J gene TRBJ1-2; TRBD1 matches 8 bases. The V and J ends lost 3 bases and 2 bases, in that order; junction bases with no gene match: 5. Germline CDR1 is MGHRA and CDR2 is YSYEKL. This CDR3 region has 15 residues. The CDR3 reads CASSQTGALNYGYTF. CDR3 nucleotides: TGCGCCAGCAGCCAGACAGGGGCCCTCAACTATGGCTACACCTTC.